Shown below are 26 T cell receptor beta chains from a single sample sequenced in a study of beta chain features in type 1 diabetes. The investigators reverse transcribed all of the isolated RNA, so they sequenced expressed TCRB transcripts. Profiled with immunoSEQ multiplex PCR; TCRdb holds only in-frame clones, not every one. Here the sample spans 300,000 to 350,000 clones, 12% to 15% being singletons. The sequenced material came from central memory CD4+ T cells from blood. The receptors come from a man aged 25 to 40 in good health.

This clone was observed a few times. The rearrangement links TRBV11-2 to TRBJ2-1; 9 positions agree with TRBD2. This CDR3 is built from 15 residues. Unmatched junction bases numbered 10, after V lost 7 bases and J lost 6 bases. Per the germline V gene, CDR1 is SGHAT and CDR2 is FQNNGV. As DNA, the CDR3 is TGTGCCAGCACCTTCCCGGGACTAGCTGGCAATGAGCAGTTCTTC. This translates into CASTFPGLAGNEQFF.

The V call is TRBV6-1, the J call TRBJ2-5; D may be TRBD2 (5 bases). The length of the CDR3 is 14 residues. V was shortened by 1 base and J by 2 bases, with 8 bases between the two germline ends. Germline CDR1 and CDR2: MNHNS and SASEGT. The CDR3: CASSEGGIQETQYF. DNA for the CDR3: TGTGCCAGCAGTGAAGGAGGGATTCAAGAGACCCAGTACTTC.

This chain joins TRBV2 and TRBJ1-2; 8 bases are a match to TRBD1. The CDR3 length is 16 residues. The J segment lost 0 bases and the V segment lost 4 bases, leaving 7 bases of the junction unmatched. The germline V gene encodes CDR1 SNHLY and CDR2 FYNNEI. CDR3 amino acids: CASSGTGSKANYGYTF. CDR3 coding DNA: TGTGCCAGCAGTGGGACAGGGAGTAAGGCTAACTATGGCTACACCTTC.

This clone was seen a few times. The V gene is TRBV12-5, the J gene TRBJ2-2, with TRBD1 matching 8 bases. The germline gives CDR1 LGHNT, CDR2 FRNRAP. The CDR3 runs 14 residues. The trim removed 6 bases at V and 7 bases at J, leaving 7 bases unmatched. The CDR3 spells CASGTGQEVGELFF. CDR3 in DNA: TGTGCTAGTGGAACGGGACAGGAGGTCGGGGAGCTGTTTTTT.

This clone showed up just a few times. The chain couples TRBV6-6 to TRBJ1-2; D is ambiguous. Germline CDR1 and CDR2: MNHNY and SVGAGI (reference sequence). This CDR3 contains 12 residues. Trimming removed 6 bases at V and 7 bases at J, with 12 bases between. CDR3: CASSSVGSGYTF. The CDR3 nucleotides read TGTGCCAGCAGCTCGGTAGGGAGTGGCTACACCTTC.

The chain is built from TRBV11-1 and TRBJ2-2; D gene ambiguous. This CDR3 has 14 amino acids. Trimming took 1 base from V and 4 from J, leaving 7 bases between them. The V gene's germline CDR1 is SGHAT and CDR2 FQDESV (reference sequence). CDR3 protein: CASSLVRSTGELFF. The CDR3, as DNA: TGTGCCAGCAGCTTAGTTAGGTCCACCGGGGAGCTGTTTTTT.

This clone was counted only a few times. The chain employs TRBV7-8 and TRBJ1-3; D is ambiguous. The V end lost 4 bases, the J end lost 3 bases, and 13 bases lay between the germline ends. Germline V gene sequence: CDR1 SGHVS, CDR2 FQNEAQ. The CDR3 has 15 residues. CDR3 sequence reads: CASSYARGGGNTIYF. The CDR3 bases are TGTGCCAGCAGCTATGCCCGGGGTGGTGGAAACACCATATATTTT.

This clone was observed at least ten times. This chain uses TRBV5-1 with TRBJ2-1; D may be TRBD2 (6 bases). V was trimmed by 1 base and J by 5 bases, leaving 10 bases between them. The CDR3 loop spans 14 amino acids. Germline loops: CDR1 SGHRS, CDR2 YFSETQ. The CDR3 DNA reads TGCGCCAGCAGCTTGACTAGCCAAAACAATGAGCAGTTCTTC. It translates to CASSLTSQNNEQFF.

This clone was seen a few times. This chain joins TRBV6-1 and TRBJ1-1, with D perhaps matching TRBD1 (5 bases). Germline CDR1 is MNHNS and CDR2 is SASEGT. The CDR3 runs 13 residues. Trimming pared 10 bases from V and 5 bases from J, leaving 17 bases between. The CDR3, as DNA: TGTGCCACTCAACGTGGAGGGGAAACTGAAGCTTTCTTT. This encodes CATQRGGETEAFF.

At least ten counts were recorded for this clone. This chain joins TRBV5-1 and TRBJ1-6; no clear D gene. This CDR3 contains 14 residues. Germline V gene lookup returns CDR1 SGHRS and CDR2 YFSETQ. The ends were cut back, 5 bases at V and 6 bases at J, with 12 bases in the middle. The CDR3: CASRSANGNSPLHF. In DNA form, the CDR3 reads TGCGCCAGCAGGTCGGCAAATGGTAATTCACCCCTCCACTTT.

The chain couples TRBV6-5 to TRBJ2-7; D possibly corresponds to TRBD2 (6 bases). There are 15 residues in the CDR3. V was cut by 7 bases and J by 3 bases, with 19 bases left in between. Germline assignment: CDR1 MNHEY and CDR2 SVGAGI. This chain's CDR3 is CASTPGSGYVYEQYV. The CDR3 bases are TGTGCCAGCACTCCGGGTAGCGGATACGTCTACGAGCAGTACGTC.

This clone appeared a few times. The J gene is TRBJ2-7, the V gene TRBV6-8, with TRBD2 matching over 15 bases. The germline V gene encodes CDR1 MNHGY and CDR2 SAAAGT. The CDR3 is made up of 18 amino acids. V gave up 9 bases and J gave up 1 base; unmatched junction bases: 13. DNA for the CDR3: TGTGCCAGACTGCGTGTAAGTGGACTAGCGGGAGGGTCCTACGAGCAGTACGTC. It translates to CARLRVSGLAGGSYEQYV.

This clone showed up just a few times. The chain combines TRBV9 with TRBJ2-7, with D maybe TRBD2 (5 bases). The length of the CDR3 is 14 residues. In germline, CDR1 is SGDLS, CDR2 YYNGEE. Trimming removed 4 bases at V and 0 bases at J, with 11 bases between. This CDR3 reads CASSPIGGSYEQYF. The DNA of the CDR3 is TGTGCCAGCAGCCCGATAGGAGGCTCCTACGAGCAGTACTTC.

V usage is TRBV5-1 and J usage is TRBJ2-5; 12 bases map to TRBD1. V was pared by 4 bases and J by 5 bases, with 12 bases of the junction left unmatched. In germline, CDR1 is SGHRS, CDR2 YFSETQ. The CDR3 has 17 amino acids. The CDR3 DNA reads as TGCGCCAGCAGCCTTCCCGGGACAGGGGGCGGATGGGAGACCCAGTACTTC. Protein: CASSLPGTGGGWETQYF.

This clone was seen repeatedly, ten times or more. V and J are TRBV29-1 and TRBJ2-3; no clear D. Germline loops: CDR1 SQVTM, CDR2 ANQGSEA. V was cut by 1 base and J by 5 bases, with 4 bases left in between. The CDR3 sequence is 11 residues long. This CDR3 is CSVEALDTQYF. The CDR3 bases are TGCAGCGTTGAAGCCCTAGATACGCAGTATTTT.

This clone has a handful of counts. The chain has TRBV9 and TRBJ1-1; no clear D gene. V lost 6 bases and J lost 11, with 14 bases in between. This CDR3 is 11 amino acids long. Germline loops: CDR1 SGDLS, CDR2 YYNGEE. CDR3: CASTPGGAAFF. CDR3 DNA: TGTGCCAGCACGCCGGGCGGCGCGGCTTTCTTT.

This clone was counted a few times. This chain uses TRBV7-9 with TRBJ1-4; 7 bases line up with TRBD1. The CDR3 extends over 16 amino acids. From germline, CDR1 is SEHNR and CDR2 FQNEAQ (reference sequence). Trimming took 2 bases from V and 5 from J; bases not matched to a gene: 8. CDR3 DNA sequence: TGTGCCAGCAGCTTAAGGGCGGGACAGTCAAATGAAAAACTGTTTTTT. Translating gives CASSLRAGQSNEKLFF.

This clone turned up a few times. The chain recombines TRBV2 with TRBJ2-2; D not certain. The V end lost 9 bases, the J end lost 4 bases, and 18 bases lay between the germline ends. The CDR3 spans 15 residues. Germline V lookup: CDR1 SNHLY, CDR2 FYNNEI. In DNA, the CDR3 is TGTGCCAGTAGACTCGGATCTATCGGCACCGGGGAGCTGTTTTTT. As protein: CASRLGSIGTGELFF.

This clone was found a few times. The V call is TRBV7-2, the J call TRBJ2-7; TRBD1 might be the D (6 bases). CDR3 length equals 12 residues. The germline V and J ends were trimmed by 5 bases and 4 bases, with 9 bases remaining between them. Germline-derived CDR1 and CDR2 are SGHTA and FQGNSA. The CDR3 loop reads CASSLQGYEQYV. In DNA, the CDR3 is TGTGCCAGCAGCCTGCAGGGGTACGAGCAGTACGTC.

The CDR3 region has the DNA TGTGCCAGCAGCTTGGAGGGGGGTAGCAACTACGAGCAGTACGTC. It specifies CASSLEGGSNYEQYV. This sequence joins TRBV7-9 and TRBJ2-7; D tentatively fits TRBD1 or TRBD2 (6 bases each). Trimming took 3 bases from V and 3 from J, leaving 15 bases between them. CDR1 SEHNR and CDR2 FQNEAQ come from the germline V gene (reference sequence). The CDR3 is 15 amino acids.

The chain uses TRBV6-5 and TRBJ1-2; no firm D call. The CDR3 loop spans 12 amino acids. Germline values: CDR1 MNHEY, CDR2 SVGAGI. Trimming removed 4 bases at V and 3 bases at J, with 6 bases between. The DNA of the CDR3 is TGTGCCAGCAGTTTGGTAGACTATGGCTACACCTTC. Protein product: CASSLVDYGYTF.

This chain uses TRBV5-4 with TRBJ2-1; 11 bases fit TRBD2. The CDR3 has 15 residues. Germline CDR1 SGHNT, CDR2 YYREEE (reference sequence). Trimming at V came to 0 bases and at J to 10 bases, leaving 6 bases not matched to a gene. CDR3 DNA: TGTGCCAGCAGCTTGGTTAGCGGGGGGGCACGAGAGCAGTTCTTC. Translated: CASSLVSGGAREQFF.

In its sample, this clone was seen a few times. The chain joins TRBV7-9 to TRBJ2-7, with D perhaps TRBD1 (5 bases). This CDR3 comprises 13 residues. CDR1 and CDR2 from the germline V gene are SEHNR and FQNEAQ (reference sequence). V was trimmed by 2 bases and J by 3 bases, leaving 8 bases between them. CDR3 amino acids: CASSLSGRYEQYF. The CDR3 DNA sequence: TGTGCCAGCAGCTTATCAGGGCGCTACGAGCAGTACTTC.

J is TRBJ2-1 and V is TRBV2, with 7 bases lining up with TRBD2. This CDR3 contains 13 residues. CDR1 and CDR2 (germline): SNHLY, FYNNEI. V shed 6 bases and J 7 bases; nucleotides not matched to a gene: 6. The CDR3: CASSGGGWNEQFF. In DNA, the CDR3 is TGTGCCAGCAGCGGCGGGGGATGGAATGAGCAGTTCTTC.

This chain uses TRBV19 with TRBJ2-5, with D unresolved. The V end lost 0 bases, the J end lost 7 bases, and 9 bases lay between the germline ends. Germline CDR1 is LNHDA and CDR2 is SQIVND (reference sequence). The length of the CDR3 is 13 residues. This CDR3 reads CASSIDKWGTQYF. CDR3 in DNA: TGTGCCAGTAGTATAGATAAATGGGGGACCCAGTACTTC.

This clone was counted only a few times. The genes are TRBV9 and TRBJ1-1; no clear D gene. Germline assignment: CDR1 SGDLS and CDR2 YYNGEE. The V end lost 0 bases, the J end lost 3 bases, and 6 bases lay between the germline ends. This CDR3 region has 13 residues. As DNA, the CDR3 is TGTGCCAGCAGCGTAGGGTTGGACACTGAAGCTTTCTTT. Its translation is CASSVGLDTEAFF.